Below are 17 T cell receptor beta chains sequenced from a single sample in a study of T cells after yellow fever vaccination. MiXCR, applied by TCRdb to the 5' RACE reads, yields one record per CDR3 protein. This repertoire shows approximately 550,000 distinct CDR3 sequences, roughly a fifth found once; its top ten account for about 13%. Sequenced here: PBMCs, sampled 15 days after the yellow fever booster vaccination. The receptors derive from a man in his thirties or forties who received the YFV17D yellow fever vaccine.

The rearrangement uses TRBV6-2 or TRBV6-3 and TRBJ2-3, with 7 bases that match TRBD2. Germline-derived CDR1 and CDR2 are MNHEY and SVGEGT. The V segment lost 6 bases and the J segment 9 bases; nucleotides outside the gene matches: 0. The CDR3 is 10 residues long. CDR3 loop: CASRGGTQYF. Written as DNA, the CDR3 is TGTGCCAGCAGGGGGGGGACGCAGTATTTT.

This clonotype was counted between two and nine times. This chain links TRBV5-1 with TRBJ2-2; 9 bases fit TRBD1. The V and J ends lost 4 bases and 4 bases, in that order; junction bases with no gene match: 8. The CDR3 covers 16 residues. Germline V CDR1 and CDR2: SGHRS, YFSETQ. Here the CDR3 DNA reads TGCGCCAGCAGCCATAACAGGGGGCGCAGCACCGGGGAGCTGTTTTTT. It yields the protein CASSHNRGRSTGELFF.

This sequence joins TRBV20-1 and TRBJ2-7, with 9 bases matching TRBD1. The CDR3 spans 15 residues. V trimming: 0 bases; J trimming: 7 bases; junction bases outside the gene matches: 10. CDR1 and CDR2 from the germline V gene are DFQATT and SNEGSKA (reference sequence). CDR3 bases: TGCAGTGCTAGAGATCAAGGACAGGGGCGCTGGGAGCAGTACTTC. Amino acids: CSARDQGQGRWEQYF.

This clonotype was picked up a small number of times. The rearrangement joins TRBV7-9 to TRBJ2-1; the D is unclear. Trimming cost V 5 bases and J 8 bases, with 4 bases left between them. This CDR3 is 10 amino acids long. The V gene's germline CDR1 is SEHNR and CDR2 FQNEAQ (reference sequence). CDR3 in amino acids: CASSRYEQFF. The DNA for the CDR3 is TGTGCCAGCAGCCGCTATGAGCAGTTCTTC.

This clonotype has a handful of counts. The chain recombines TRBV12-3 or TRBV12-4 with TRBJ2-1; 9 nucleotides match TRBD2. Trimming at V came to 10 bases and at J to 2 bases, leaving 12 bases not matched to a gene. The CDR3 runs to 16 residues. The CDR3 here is CATRWGGRAPYNEQFF. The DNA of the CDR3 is TGTGCCACCCGGTGGGGCGGGAGGGCGCCCTACAATGAGCAGTTCTTC.

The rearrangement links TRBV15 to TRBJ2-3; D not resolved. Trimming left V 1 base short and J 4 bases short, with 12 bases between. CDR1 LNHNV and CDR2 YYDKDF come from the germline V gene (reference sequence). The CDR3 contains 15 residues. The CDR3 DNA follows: TGTGCCACCAGCAGAGGCGCCGGGCGGCCAGATACGCAGTATTTT. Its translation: CATSRGAGRPDTQYF.

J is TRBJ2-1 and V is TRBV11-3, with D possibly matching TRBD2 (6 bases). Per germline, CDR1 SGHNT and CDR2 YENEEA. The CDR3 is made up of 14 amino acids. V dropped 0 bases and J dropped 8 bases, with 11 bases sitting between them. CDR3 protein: CASSLDQLADEQFF. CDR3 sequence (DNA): TGTGCCAGCAGCTTAGATCAACTAGCCGATGAGCAGTTCTTC. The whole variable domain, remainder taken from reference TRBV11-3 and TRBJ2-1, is EAGVVQSPRYKIIEKKQPVAFWCNPISGHNTLYWYLQNLGQGPELLIRYENEEAVDDSQLPKDRFSAERLKGVDSTLKIQPAELGDSAVYLCASSLDQLADEQFFGPGTRLTVL.

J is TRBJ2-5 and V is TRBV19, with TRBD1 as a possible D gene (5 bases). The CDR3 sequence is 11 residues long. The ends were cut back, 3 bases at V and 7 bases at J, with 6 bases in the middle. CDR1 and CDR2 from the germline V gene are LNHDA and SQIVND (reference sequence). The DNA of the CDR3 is TGTGCCAGTAGTATTCAGGGGACCCAGTACTTC. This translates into CASSIQGTQYF.

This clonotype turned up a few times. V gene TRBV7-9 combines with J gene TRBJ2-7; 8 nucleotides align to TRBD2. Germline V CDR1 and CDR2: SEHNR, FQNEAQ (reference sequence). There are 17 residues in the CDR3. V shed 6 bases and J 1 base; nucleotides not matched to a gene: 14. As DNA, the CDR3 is TGTGCCAGCAGTTTACTCGGGGGGGGATTACCTTCCTACGAGCAGTACTTC. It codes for CASSLLGGGLPSYEQYF.

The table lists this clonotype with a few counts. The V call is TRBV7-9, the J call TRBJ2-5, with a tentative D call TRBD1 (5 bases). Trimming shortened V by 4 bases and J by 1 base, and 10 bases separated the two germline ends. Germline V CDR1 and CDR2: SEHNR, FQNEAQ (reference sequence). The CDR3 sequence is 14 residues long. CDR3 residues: CASSWIDSQETQYF. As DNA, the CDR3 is TGTGCCAGCAGCTGGATTGACAGCCAAGAGACCCAGTACTTC.

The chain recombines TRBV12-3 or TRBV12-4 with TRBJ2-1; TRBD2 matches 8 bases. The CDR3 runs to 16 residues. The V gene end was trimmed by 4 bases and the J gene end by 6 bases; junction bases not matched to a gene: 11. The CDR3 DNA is TGTGCCAGCAGTTCCCCCCTGGGGCGGGGGGTCAATGAGCAGTTCTTC. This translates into CASSSPLGRGVNEQFF.

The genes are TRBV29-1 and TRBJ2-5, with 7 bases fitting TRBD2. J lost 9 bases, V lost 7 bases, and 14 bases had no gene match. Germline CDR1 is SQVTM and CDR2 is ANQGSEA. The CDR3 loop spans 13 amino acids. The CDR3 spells CSDRLGVRGAQYF. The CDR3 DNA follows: TGCAGCGACCGCCTAGGAGTACGGGGGGCCCAGTACTTC.

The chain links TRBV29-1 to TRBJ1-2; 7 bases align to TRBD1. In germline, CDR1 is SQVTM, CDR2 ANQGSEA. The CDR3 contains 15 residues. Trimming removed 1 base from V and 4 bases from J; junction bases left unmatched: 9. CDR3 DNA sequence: TGCAGCGTTGAAGGGGGGAGGGACAGCATCTATGGCTACACCTTC. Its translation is CSVEGGRDSIYGYTF.

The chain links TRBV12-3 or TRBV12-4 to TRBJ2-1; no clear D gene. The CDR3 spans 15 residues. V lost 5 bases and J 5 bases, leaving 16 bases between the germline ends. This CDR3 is CASSPPAFGDNEQFF. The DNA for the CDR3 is TGTGCCAGCAGTCCCCCAGCGTTTGGAGACAATGAGCAGTTCTTC.

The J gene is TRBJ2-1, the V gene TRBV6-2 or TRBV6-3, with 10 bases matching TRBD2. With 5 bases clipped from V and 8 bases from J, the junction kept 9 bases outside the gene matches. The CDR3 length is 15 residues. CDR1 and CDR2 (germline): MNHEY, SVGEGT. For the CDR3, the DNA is TGTGCCAGCAGTCACCAACTAGCGGGGCGATATGAGCAGTTCTTC. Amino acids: CASSHQLAGRYEQFF.

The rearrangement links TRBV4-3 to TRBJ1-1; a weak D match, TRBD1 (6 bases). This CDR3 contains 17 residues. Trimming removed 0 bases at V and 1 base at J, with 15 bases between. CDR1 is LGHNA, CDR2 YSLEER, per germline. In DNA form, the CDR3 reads TGCGCCAGCAGCCAAGATCCCGTGTCAGGGGCGAACACTGAAGCTTTCTTT. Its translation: CASSQDPVSGANTEAFF.

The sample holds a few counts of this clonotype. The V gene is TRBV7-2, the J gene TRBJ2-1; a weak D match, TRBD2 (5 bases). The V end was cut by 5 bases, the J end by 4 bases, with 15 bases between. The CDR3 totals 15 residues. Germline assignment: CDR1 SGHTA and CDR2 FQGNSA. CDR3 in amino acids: CASSPRRAQYNEQFF. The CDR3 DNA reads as TGTGCCAGCAGCCCCCGGCGGGCCCAATACAATGAGCAGTTCTTC.